This record covers a single T cell receptor beta chain. Its antigen is undetermined. The record originates from a study of T cells in Graves' hyperthyroidism and ophthalmopathy. General observations from the study: The model predicted ophthalmopathy a median roughly 6.5 months before onset.

Amplified TCR beta CDR3 regions came from RNA transcripts. HTBI primers drove first-round RT-PCR of the TCR CDR3. TCRdb reanalysed the multiplex PCR reads using MiXCR and keeps one entry per CDR3 protein. The sample records 450,000 to 700,000 distinct CDR3 sequences, 46% being singletons. V shed 4 bases and J 1 base; nucleotides not matched to a gene: 4. This CDR3 is 17 amino acids long. The V gene's germline CDR1 is SGHNT and CDR2 YENEEA. The clonotype comes from an adult woman with Graves' disease, either hyperthyroidism or ophthalmopathy (not recorded which). The chain carries TRBV11-3 and TRBJ2-6, with 10 nucleotides matching TRBD1. Specimen: peripheral blood or thyroid tissue (not recorded which). Here the CDR3 reads CASSSGQGGSGANVLTF. Written as DNA, the CDR3 is TGTGCCAGCAGCTCCGGACAGGGGGGATCTGGGGCCAACGTCCTGACTTTC.